In this sample, the clone carrying this T cell receptor beta chain turned up a few times. This entry is derived from a study of regulatory T cells in long-lasting Graves disease. Researchers made TCR beta libraries by using iRepertoire HTBI primers and running Arm-PCR on CDR3 regions. Each CDR3 protein gets one entry after TCRdb re-called the multiplex PCR reads with MiXCR. Counted here are 500,000 or so distinct CDR3 sequences, 15% to 20% occurring once; the ten biggest clones make up just under 25%. Trimming stripped 5 bases from V and 1 base from J, with 11 bases between. Germline loops: CDR1 DFQATT, CDR2 SNEGSKA (reference sequence). This CDR3 comprises 13 residues. Time point indicated: newly diagnosed GD, antithyroid drugs for less than 3 months. Following extraction of RNA from PBMCs, that RNA was used to make the TCR library. This sample also belongs to another study, concerning T cells in Graves' hyperthyroidism and ophthalmopathy. That source notes: A set of HTBI primers served as the primers for a first-round RT-PCR of the TCR CDR3.

The V gene is TRBV20-1, the J gene TRBJ1-2, with D perhaps TRBD1 (5 bases). This sequence was found in a woman aged 40 to 65 with Graves disease. The sequencing used peripheral blood mononuclear cells (PBMCs), collected at new diagnosis, from a patient treated with antithyroid drugs. The CDR3 DNA sequence: TGCAGTGCTTCGGCGGGGGATAACTATGGCTACACCTTC. Translated: CSASAGDNYGYTF.